This T cell receptor beta chain came from a study of patients and donors after allogeneic stem cell transplantation. V lost 2 bases and J lost 1, with 11 bases in between. The CDR3 totals 16 residues. Germline V gene lookup returns CDR1 SGHTA and CDR2 FQGTGA. TCRdb fed the RT-PCR reads into MiXCR, producing one record per CDR3 protein. Of more than 850,000 distinct CDR3 sequences listed, more than 15% were seen once; the top ten hold approximately 5.9%. This sequence was found in a human donor who was either an allogeneic HSCT recipient or a stem cell or donor lymphocyte infusion donor (not recorded which). It is not recorded whose cells these are; they may come from a transplant donor. The sample consisted of blood, either unsorted or a sorted T cell fraction (not recorded which). The chain joins TRBV7-3 to TRBJ2-2; perhaps TRBD2 as D (6 bases). The CDR3 DNA follows: TGTGCCAGCAGCTTAGCTGGACTAAAGAACACCGGGGAGCTGTTTTTT. Translated, it gives CASSLAGLKNTGELFF.